The clone carrying this TCR beta chain appeared a few times. The data originate from a study of patients and donors after allogeneic stem cell transplantation. Looked up from germline, CDR1 is SGHVS and CDR2 is FNYEAQ. The ends were cut back, 5 bases at V and 3 bases at J, with 10 bases in the middle. CDR3 length equals 13 residues. TCRdb re-called the RT-PCR reads through MiXCR, storing one row per CDR3 protein. The top ten clones hold 5% to 7.5% of a sample with 920,000 or so distinct CDR3 sequences, roughly 18% of them seen once. V and J are TRBV7-6 and TRBJ1-1; TRBD1 is a possible D gene (6 bases). The sequencing input was blood, either unsorted or a sorted T cell fraction (not recorded which). The TCR was taken from a human donor who was either an allogeneic HSCT recipient or a stem cell or donor lymphocyte infusion donor (not recorded which). It is not recorded whose cells these are; they may come from a transplant donor. CDR3 sequence: CASSGGHYTEAFF. The DNA for the CDR3 is TGTGCCAGCAGCGGGGGACACTACACTGAAGCTTTCTTT.